This TCR beta chain was recovered during a study of technical replicates of blood from a handful of donors. Here immunoSEQ multiplex PCR was the method, and the copy in TCRdb shows in-frame clones only, minus some. Among 75,000 to 100,000 clones, less than 95% were seen once, and the ten largest hold less than 0.35%. The CDR3 sequence is 15 residues long. CDR1 and CDR2 (germline): ENHRY, SYGVKD. The V and J ends lost 5 bases and 0 bases respectively, with 11 bases between them. This sequence joins TRBV10-3 and TRBJ1-3; maybe TRBD1 (5 bases). The source of this sequence is a human donor in good health. Sequencing used T cells isolated from PBMCs. This CDR3 reads CAISFTGASGNTIYF. CDR3 sequence (DNA): TGTGCCATCAGTTTCACAGGCGCCTCTGGAAACACCATATATTTT.